The T cell receptor (beta chain) described here comes from a study of post-analysis software for immune sequencing data. About the study: The cohort encompassed relapsing-remitting, secondary progressive and progressive-relapsing multiple sclerosis disease courses. General observations from the study: Controls' normalized Chao1 diversity significantly exceeded that of multiple sclerosis patients. By F measure, strong co-clustering occurred among samples prepared in the same batch. About five TRBV segments appeared more often in patients than in controls, and TRBV5-6, TRBV5-1 and TRBV20-1 were among these.

The TCR beta cDNA libraries contained unique molecular identifiers. A few hundred thousand cDNA molecules came from 1 to 10 million T cells. TCRdb recomputed calls from the PCR reads with MiXCR, one row per CDR3 protein. The sample shows some 240,000 distinct CDR3 sequences, roughly a third of them seen only once. Germline lookup yields CDR1 MNHEY and CDR2 SVGAGI. After removal of 8 bases from V and 3 bases from J, the junction contained 12 bases not matched to a gene. The CDR3 is 15 amino acids. Note on this clonotype: Its target is not known. This may come from a read error, since a much larger clone is one base off.

This chain uses TRBV6-5 with TRBJ1-1; TRBD1 matches 7 bases. This TCR was sampled from a girl aged 10 to 17 with multiple sclerosis. The sample taken for sequencing was blood. CDR3 sequence: CASSPQGGVDTEAFF. The CDR3 DNA reads as TGTGCCAGCTCTCCGCAGGGGGGGGTGGACACTGAAGCTTTCTTT.